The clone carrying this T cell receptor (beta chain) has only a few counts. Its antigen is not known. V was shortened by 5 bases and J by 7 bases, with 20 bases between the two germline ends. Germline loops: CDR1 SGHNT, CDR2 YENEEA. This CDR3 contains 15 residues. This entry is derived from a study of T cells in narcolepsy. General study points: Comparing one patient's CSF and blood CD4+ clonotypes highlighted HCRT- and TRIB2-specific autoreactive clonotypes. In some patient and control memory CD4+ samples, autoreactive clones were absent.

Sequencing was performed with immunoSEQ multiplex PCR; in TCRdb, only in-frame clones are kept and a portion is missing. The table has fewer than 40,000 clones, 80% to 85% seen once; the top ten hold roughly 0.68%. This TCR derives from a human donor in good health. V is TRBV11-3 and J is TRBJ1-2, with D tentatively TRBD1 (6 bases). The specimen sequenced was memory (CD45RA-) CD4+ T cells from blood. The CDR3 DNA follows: TGTGCCAGCAGCCGACCCCGGACAGATCTTTGTGGCTACACCTTC. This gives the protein CASSRPRTDLCGYTF.